Presented here are 22 T cell receptor beta chains from one specimen sequenced in a study of CDR3 diversity in severe acne (dated by TCRdb to between 2018 and 2021). Library preparation was by PCR. TCRdb shows the sequencer as Illumina HiSeq 2000. TCRdb trimmed the raw reads at Q25, called clones with MiXCR and kept productive beta chains. Merged by CDR3 protein, the rows form single entries marked with the most common genes and DNA. The sample table contains about 85,000 distinct CDR3 sequences; only one count was recorded for 45% to 50% of them. Over 9% of the sample goes to the ten largest clones. Sequenced material: blood. The receptors were gathered from a male donor in good health, serving as a control.

CDR3 in amino acids: CSARALAGGRETQYF. The CDR3 coding sequence is TGCAGTGCTAGGGCCCTAGCGGGGGGGCGGGAGACCCAGTACTTC. V and J are TRBV20-1 and TRBJ2-5; 12 positions match TRBD2. The germline CDR1 and CDR2 sequences are DFQATT and SNEGSKA (reference sequence). The CDR3 has 15 residues. V shed 3 bases, J shed 5 bases, and the junction held 7 bases outside the gene matches.

This chain uses TRBV29-1 with TRBJ1-2, with 7 bases matching TRBD1. V lost 5 bases, J lost 4 bases, and 16 bases stayed unmatched. The CDR3 totals 16 residues. Germline V lookup: CDR1 SQVTM, CDR2 ANQGSEA. For the CDR3, the DNA is TGCAGCGTTCTTCCGACAGGGATGTCTCGTGGCTATGGCTACACCTTC. This sequence encodes CSVLPTGMSRGYGYTF. Full variable domain (missing parts from reference TRBV29-1 and TRBJ1-2): SAVISQKPSRDICQRGTSLTIQCQVDSQVTMMFWYRQQPGQSLTLIATANQGSEATYESGFVIDKFPISRPNLTFSTLTVSNMSPEDSSIYLCSVLPTGMSRGYGYTFGSGTRLTVV.

The V call is TRBV6-5, the J call TRBJ2-7; D possibly corresponds to TRBD2 (6 bases). Germline assignment: CDR1 MNHEY and CDR2 SVGAGI. Trimming left V 7 bases short and J 3 bases short, with 13 bases between. The CDR3 totals 13 residues. This chain's CDR3 is CASTLASGYEQYF. CDR3 DNA sequence: TGTGCCAGCACGCTAGCGAGTGGCTACGAGCAGTACTTC.

The chain employs TRBV28 and TRBJ2-7, with 7 positions matching TRBD1. V was clipped by 2 bases and J by 4 bases; unmatched bases: 5. This CDR3 is built from 14 residues. Looked up from germline, CDR1 is MDHEN and CDR2 is SYDVKM. Written as DNA, the CDR3 is TGTGCCAGCAGTTTACAGACAGGGTTTTACGAGCAGTACTTC. Translation gives CASSLQTGFYEQYF.

This clonotype showed up many times. This chain joins TRBV25-1 and TRBJ2-5, with 9 bases identical to TRBD2. The CDR3 sequence is 15 residues long. CDR1 and CDR2 from the germline V gene are MGHDK and SYGVNS. V was pared by 1 base and J by 9 bases, with 9 bases of the junction left unmatched. This chain's CDR3 is CASSESAGGPGPQYF. The CDR3 DNA reads TGTGCCAGCAGTGAATCGGCGGGAGGGCCTGGTCCCCAGTACTTC.

This chain joins TRBV2 and TRBJ1-4; D remains unclear. Germline CDR1 SNHLY, CDR2 FYNNEI. Trimming cost V 8 bases and J 5 bases, with 18 bases left between them. This CDR3 contains 15 residues. The CDR3 reads CASHPLAGQNEKLFF. The CDR3 DNA follows: TGTGCCAGCCACCCACTAGCGGGTCAGAATGAAAAACTGTTTTTT.

As concerns this clonotype: The junction departs from the called germline gene at one end, perhaps through a read error. The chain carries TRBV20-1 and TRBJ2-2, with D perhaps matching TRBD2 (5 bases). This CDR3 comprises 13 residues. Germline values: CDR1 DFQATT, CDR2 SNEGSKA (reference sequence). As DNA, the CDR3 is TGCAGTGCTAGAGATCCACTCACCGGGGAGCCGTTTTTT. Amino acid sequence: CSARDPLTGEPFF.

Note on this clonotype: An end of the junction does not agree with germline; a read error may underlie this. The genes are TRBV10-1 and TRBJ1-4; D is perhaps TRBD1 (6 bases). Germline V gene sequence: CDR1 WNHNN, CDR2 SYGVQD (reference sequence). CDR3 size: 15 residues. CDR3 DNA: TGTGCCAGCTCAGACAGGAATCCAACTAATGAAAGACTGTTTTTT. This sequence encodes CASSDRNPTNERLFF.

Comments on this clonotype: Sequence at one end of the junction differs from germline and may be a read error. This chain joins TRBV11-2 and TRBJ2-3, with 7 bases aligning to TRBD1. From germline, CDR1 is SGHAT and CDR2 FQNNGV. The CDR3 has 17 residues. The CDR3 spells CASSSTHDSPGTDTQYF. CDR3 DNA: TGTGCCAGCAGCTCAACTCACGACAGCCCGGGGACAGATACGCAGTATTTC.

This clonotype was observed a handful of times. The chain has TRBV24-1 and TRBJ2-7; 9 bases align to TRBD2. CDR1 is KGHDR and CDR2 is SFDVKD in the germline V gene. This CDR3 region has 15 residues. Trimming cost V 2 bases and J 4 bases; bases outside gene matches: 5. DNA for the CDR3: TGTGCCACCAGTGATTCCGGGACTAGCAGGTACGAGCAGTACTTC. The encoded protein is CATSDSGTSRYEQYF.

This clonotype occurred a few times. The genes are TRBV9 and TRBJ2-7; TRBD1 aligns across 10 bases. V was clipped by 4 bases and J by 3 bases; unmatched bases: 4. The CDR3 runs 14 residues. Germline V gene data show CDR1 as SGDLS and CDR2 as YYNGEE. As DNA, the CDR3 is TGTGCCAGCAGCTCGGGGGACAGGGGCTACGAGCAGTACTTC. The encoded protein is CASSSGDRGYEQYF.

A note on this clonotype: Mismatch with germline at one junction end may stem from a read error. The J gene is TRBJ2-5, the V gene TRBV7-3; D might be TRBD2 (5 bases). The CDR3 loop spans 14 amino acids. Per the germline V gene, CDR1 is SGHTA and CDR2 is FQGTGA. The chain's CDR3 is CASRSGGAQETQYF. The CDR3 region has the DNA TGTGCTAGCAGATCCGGAGGAGCGCAGGAGACCCAGTACTTC.

This clonotype was detected ten times or more. The V gene is TRBV6-5, the J gene TRBJ1-2, with a possible D match to TRBD1 (5 bases). The CDR3 is 14 amino acids. Trimming shortened V by 2 bases and J by 1 base, and 8 bases separated the two germline ends. CDR1 MNHEY and CDR2 SVGAGI come from the germline V gene. In DNA, the CDR3 is TGTGCCAGCAGTTACCTAGACAGTAACTATGGCTACACCTTC. As protein: CASSYLDSNYGYTF.

Note on this clonotype: A junction boundary mismatches the germline segment, possibly from a read error. This sequence joins TRBV15 and TRBJ2-6, with 10 bases lining up with TRBD1. This CDR3 is 18 amino acids long. Germline CDR1 is LNHNV and CDR2 is YYDKDF (reference sequence). The CDR3 loop reads CATSTRDRGNSGANVPTF. DNA for the CDR3: TGTGCCACCAGTACCCGGGACAGGGGTAACTCTGGGGCCAACGTCCCGACTTTC. The full variable domain, its missing parts supplied by reference TRBV15 and TRBJ2-6, is DAMVIQNPRYQVTQFGKPVTLSCSQTLNHNVMYWYQQKSSQAPKLLFHYYDKDFNNEADTPDNFQSRRPNTSFCFLDIRSPGLGDTAMYLCATSTRDRGNSGANVPTFGAGSRLTVL.

This clonotype showed up many times. The chain recombines TRBV12-3 or TRBV12-4 with TRBJ1-4, with D unresolved. This CDR3 contains 13 residues. The V end was cut by 6 bases, the J end by 8 bases, with 13 bases between. The CDR3 DNA follows: TGTGCCAGCAGCCCCATTGTTCGCGAAAAACTGTTTTTT. Translation: CASSPIVREKLFF.

The count of this clonotype is one. The V gene is TRBV2, the J gene TRBJ1-1; possible D gene TRBD1, 5 bases. CDR3 length: 17 residues. V dropped 6 bases and J dropped 8 bases, with 28 bases sitting between them. Germline V gene sequence: CDR1 SNHLY, CDR2 FYNNEI. The CDR3 region has the DNA TGTGCCAGCAGCTTAGTCGTCGTTGGGGCCCGAGACCGGGAAGCTTTCTTT. Translation gives CASSLVVVGARDREAFF.

The gene calls are TRBV29-1 and TRBJ1-5; D not resolved. The CDR3 length is 13 residues. The germline gives CDR1 SQVTM, CDR2 ANQGSEA. Trimming left V 1 base short and J 7 bases short, with 11 bases between. The CDR3 loop is CSVEGSGEQPQHF. CDR3 nucleotide sequence: TGCAGCGTTGAAGGGTCCGGAGAGCAGCCCCAGCATTTT. The whole variable domain, remainder taken from reference TRBV29-1 and TRBJ1-5, is SAVISQKPSRDICQRGTSLTIQCQVDSQVTMMFWYRQQPGQSLTLIATANQGSEATYESGFVIDKFPISRPNLTFSTLTVSNMSPEDSSIYLCSVEGSGEQPQHFGDGTRLSIL.

This clonotype was observed a few times. This rearrangement joins TRBV20-1 to TRBJ2-7; 7 bases map to TRBD1. Looked up from germline, CDR1 is DFQATT and CDR2 is SNEGSKA (reference sequence). The V gene end was trimmed by 6 bases and the J gene end by 2 bases; junction bases not matched to a gene: 10. CDR3 length equals 14 residues. The CDR3 DNA sequence: TGCAGTGCCCTCACACCGGGACAGCCCTACGAGCAGTACTTC. This gives the protein CSALTPGQPYEQYF.

The chain combines TRBV7-9 with TRBJ1-1, with 8 positions matching TRBD1. Germline trimming cut 3 bases from V and 4 bases from J; bases unmatched to any gene: 4. There are 14 residues in the CDR3. Germline lookup yields CDR1 SEHNR and CDR2 FQNEAQ (reference sequence). CDR3 in amino acids: CASSLIGTGTEAFF. The CDR3 DNA is TGTGCCAGCAGCTTGATCGGGACAGGCACTGAAGCTTTCTTT.

This clonotype was detected ten times or more. As DNA, the CDR3 is TGTGCCAGCAGTGAAGCGGTGATTAGAACAGAAGCTTTCTTT. It specifies CASSEAVIRTEAFF. This sequence joins TRBV6-1 and TRBJ1-1; D not resolved. This CDR3 comprises 14 residues. Germline V lookup: CDR1 MNHNS, CDR2 SASEGT. Trimming stripped 0 bases from V and 8 bases from J, with 13 bases between.

This chain's CDR3 is CASSQVGQGANNEQFF. The CDR3 DNA is TGCGCCAGCAGCCAAGTCGGGCAGGGGGCCAACAATGAGCAGTTCTTC. V gene TRBV4-1 combines with J gene TRBJ2-1, with TRBD1 matching 8 bases. The CDR3 sequence is 16 residues long. J was trimmed by 5 bases and V by 1 base; bases with no gene match: 7. Germline V gene data show CDR1 as MGHRA and CDR2 as YSYEKL.

About this clonotype itself: One end of the junction is discordant with germline, which a read error may explain. The V gene is TRBV9, the J gene TRBJ1-1; D is unclear. Germline V gives CDR1 SGDLS, CDR2 YYNGEE. This CDR3 is 14 amino acids long. CDR3 nucleotides: TGTGCCAGCAGCGGTCGGGCGAGCAACACTGAAGCTCTCTTT. Translation: CASSGRASNTEALF.